The 22 T cell receptor beta chains in this list originate from one sample, sequenced in a study of T cell repertoires in ileal Crohn's disease. Some clones are missing from TCRdb's copy, which holds only in-frame ones; the method was immunoSEQ multiplex PCR. The sample lists approximately 18,000 clones, less than 90% occurring once. Sequenced input: ileal tissue. The receptor set was obtained from an adult with Crohn's disease.

The J gene is TRBJ2-1, the V gene TRBV7-9, with 8 bases that match TRBD2. Trimming removed 5 bases from V and 8 bases from J; junction bases left unmatched: 14. Germline CDR1 reads SEHNR; CDR2 reads FQNEAQ (reference sequence). The CDR3 consists of 16 residues. CDR3 in amino acids: CASSAGLAQISDEQFF. The CDR3 nucleotides are TGTGCCAGCAGCGCCGGACTAGCCCAAATCAGCGATGAGCAGTTCTTC.

The V and J genes are TRBV5-5 and TRBJ2-1; D gene uncertain. The germline V gene encodes CDR1 SGHKS and CDR2 YYEKEE (reference sequence). The CDR3 loop spans 11 amino acids. The germline V and J ends were trimmed by 1 base and 7 bases, with 3 bases remaining between them. CDR3 loop: CASSLQNEQFF. Here the CDR3 DNA reads TGTGCCAGCAGCTTGCAAAATGAGCAGTTCTTC.

This sequence joins TRBV7-2 and TRBJ2-3; possibly TRBD1 for D (8 bases). Germline CDR1 and CDR2: SGHTA and FQGNSA. Trimming cost V 5 bases and J 3 bases, with 18 bases left between them. The CDR3 is made up of 16 amino acids. CDR3 in DNA: TGTGCCAGCAGCCCGGACAGGGAGGGAGGGACAGATACGCAGTATTTT. It specifies CASSPDREGGTDTQYF.

In this sample, this clone turned up a few times. This chain connects TRBV5-4 to TRBJ1-6; D is unclear. The ends were cut back, 6 bases at V and 10 bases at J, with 20 bases in the middle. The CDR3 has 15 residues. Germline-derived CDR1 and CDR2 are SGHNT and YYREEE (reference sequence). In DNA, the CDR3 is TGTGCCAGCACCATGGGCGGGGAAAGAGGATCACCCCTCCACTTT. Translated: CASTMGGERGSPLHF.

The J gene is TRBJ1-2, the V gene TRBV4-2; 7 positions agree with TRBD1. Germline CDR1 and CDR2: LGHNA and YNFKEQ. CDR3 length: 15 amino acids. V gave up 2 bases and J gave up 8 bases; unmatched junction bases: 11. The CDR3 bases are TGTGCCAGCAGCCAAAGGGGACAGTCCACGGGAGGCTACACCTTC. This encodes CASSQRGQSTGGYTF.

The chain combines TRBV11-1 with TRBJ2-3; the match to TRBD1 covers 9 bases. The CDR3 sequence is 16 residues long. Trimming removed 3 bases from V and 4 bases from J; junction bases left unmatched: 8. CDR1 SGHAT and CDR2 FQDESV come from the germline V gene (reference sequence). DNA for the CDR3: TGTGCCAGCAGCTTGAGAGGGGGACAGGGCCCAGATACGCAGTATTTT. It encodes CASSLRGGQGPDTQYF.

The rearrangement joins TRBV9 to TRBJ2-1, with TRBD2 matching over 9 bases. This CDR3 region has 16 residues. Losses at the gene ends were 2 bases for V and 6 bases for J; bases not matched to a gene: 9. Germline CDR1 SGDLS, CDR2 YYNGEE. The CDR3 nucleotides read TGTGCCAGCAGCGTCCCTGAGGGCGGGGGGGCCAATGAGCAGTTCTTC. This sequence encodes CASSVPEGGGANEQFF.

The rearrangement joins TRBV7-3 to TRBJ2-3; D remains unclear. CDR1 is SGHTA, CDR2 FQGTGA, per germline. V dropped 5 bases and J dropped 3 bases, with 9 bases sitting between them. CDR3 length equals 13 residues. The CDR3 sequence is CASSDDGTDTQYF. DNA of the CDR3: TGTGCCAGCAGCGATGACGGGACAGATACGCAGTATTTT.

The chain links TRBV5-1 to TRBJ1-3; 7 bases agree with TRBD1. The V gene's germline CDR1 is SGHRS and CDR2 YFSETQ. The junction had 5 bases not matched to a gene; V was cut back by 3 bases and J by 2 bases. CDR3 length: 15 amino acids. The CDR3: CASSWQGVPGNTIYF. In nucleotides, the CDR3 is TGCGCCAGCAGCTGGCAGGGGGTTCCTGGAAACACCATATATTTT.

The J gene is TRBJ2-5, the V gene TRBV11-2; TRBD2 matches at 7 bases. V shed 6 bases, J shed 1 base, and the junction held 5 bases outside the gene matches. CDR3 size: 14 residues. Germline values: CDR1 SGHAT, CDR2 FQNNGV. CDR3 DNA: TGTGCCAGCAGGGAAGCGGGGCCCCAAGAGACCCAGTACTTC. It is translated as CASREAGPQETQYF.

The chain uses TRBV5-4 and TRBJ2-1; 8 positions agree with TRBD2. The germline gives CDR1 SGHNT, CDR2 YYREEE (reference sequence). The CDR3 has 11 residues. With V trimmed by 4 bases and J by 9 bases, 0 bases remained unmatched. CDR3 amino acids: CASSGTSEQFF. DNA for the CDR3: TGTGCCAGCAGCGGGACTAGTGAGCAGTTCTTC. The variable domain in full, with the rest retrieved from reference TRBV5-4 and TRBJ2-1, is ETGVTQSPTHLIKTRGQQVTLRCSSQSGHNTVSWYQQALGQGPQFIFQYYREEENGRGNFPPRFSGLQFPNYSSELNVNALELDDSALYLCASSGTSEQFFGPGTRLTVL.

The chain uses TRBV19 and TRBJ1-1; TRBD1 is a possible D gene (6 bases). CDR1 is LNHDA, CDR2 SQIVND, per germline (reference sequence). The CDR3 contains 14 residues. The V end lost 9 bases, the J end lost 4 bases, and 18 bases lay between the germline ends. DNA of the CDR3: TGTGCCAGCACGGCCAGGGGAGTTGGCACTGAAGCTTTCTTT. Amino acids: CASTARGVGTEAFF.

The chain employs TRBV5-1 and TRBJ2-1; 7 nucleotides match TRBD1. CDR1 is SGHRS, CDR2 YFSETQ, per germline. This CDR3 spans 14 amino acids. J was trimmed by 3 bases and V by 2 bases; bases with no gene match: 2. The DNA of the CDR3 is TGCGCCAGCAGCTTAGGGACAGACTACAATGAGCAGTTCTTC. It encodes CASSLGTDYNEQFF.

Comment on this clone: The junction departs from the called germline gene at one end, perhaps through a read error. V gene TRBV9 combines with J gene TRBJ1-2, with TRBD1 matching 7 bases. Germline V CDR1 and CDR2: SGDLS, YYNGEE. There are 15 residues in the CDR3. In DNA form, the CDR3 reads TGTGCCGGCAGCGTAGGGGCAGGGGGAGACTATGGCTACACCTTC. Translation gives CAGSVGAGGDYGYTF.

The J gene is TRBJ2-1, the V gene TRBV5-4, with 8 nucleotides matching TRBD1. V trimming: 1 base; J trimming: 6 bases; junction bases outside the gene matches: 6. The CDR3 is made up of 15 amino acids. CDR1 and CDR2 from the germline V gene are SGHNT and YYREEE (reference sequence). The chain's CDR3 is CASSLRTGRLNEQFF. Written as DNA, the CDR3 is TGTGCCAGCAGCTTGAGGACAGGGCGACTCAATGAGCAGTTCTTC.

The sample holds one count of this clone. This sequence joins TRBV10-3 and TRBJ2-7, with 10 bases fitting TRBD1. The CDR3 is 18 residues long. The trim removed 3 bases at V and 5 bases at J, leaving 16 bases unmatched. CDR1 and CDR2 (germline): ENHRY, SYGVKD. The CDR3 region has the DNA TGTGCCATCAGTGATGGAAGCCCTGGACAGGGGGTAAAGGACGAGCAGTACTTC. Amino acids: CAISDGSPGQGVKDEQYF.

J is TRBJ1-4 and V is TRBV9, with D perhaps TRBD1 (5 bases). V lost 5 bases, J lost 6 bases, and 17 bases lay in between. The CDR3 sequence is 15 residues long. The germline CDR1 and CDR2 sequences are SGDLS and YYNGEE. CDR3 sequence: CASSLREGGYEKLFF. In DNA, the CDR3 is TGTGCCAGCAGTCTCAGGGAGGGTGGATATGAAAAACTGTTTTTT.

This chain connects TRBV28 to TRBJ1-1; D is possibly TRBD1 (6 bases). The CDR3 is made up of 11 amino acids. The ends were cut back, 5 bases at V and 12 bases at J, with 13 bases in the middle. Germline V gene data show CDR1 as MDHEN and CDR2 as SYDVKM. CDR3 region: CASSPDRISFF. The CDR3, as DNA: TGTGCCAGCAGTCCCGACAGGATTTCTTTCTTT.

The chain couples TRBV29-1 to TRBJ2-1; D might be TRBD1 (8 bases). The CDR3 runs 12 residues. Germline V lookup: CDR1 SQVTM, CDR2 ANQGSEA. V was cut by 4 bases and J by 8 bases, with 12 bases left in between. Written as DNA, the CDR3 is TGCAGCGTTGTAACAGGGGGGGATGAGCAGTTCTTC. It yields the protein CSVVTGGDEQFF.

The V and J genes are TRBV7-2 and TRBJ1-1, with D possibly TRBD1 on 6 matching bases. Germline V gene lookup returns CDR1 SGHTA and CDR2 FQGNSA. With 6 bases removed from V and 3 bases from J, the gap between germline ends came to 20 bases. CDR3 length: 16 residues. The CDR3 coding sequence is TGTGCCAGCAGGACAGGTTGGGGGGGCGCGGACACTGAAGCTTTCTTT. It specifies CASRTGWGGADTEAFF. The variable domain in full, completed from reference TRBV7-2 and TRBJ1-1, reads GAGVSQSPSNKVTEKGKDVELRCDPISGHTALYWYRQSLGQGLEFLIYFQGNSAPDKSGLPSDRFSAERTGGSVSTLTIQRTQQEDSAVYLCASRTGWGGADTEAFFGQGTRLTVV.

This chain joins TRBV2 and TRBJ2-7; D not resolved. Germline loops: CDR1 SNHLY, CDR2 FYNNEI. The CDR3 length is 15 residues. Deletions cut 3 bases from V and 6 bases from J, with 18 bases between. CDR3 DNA sequence: TGTGCCAGCAGTGATGGTCAGGTCGCCCCCTCCGAGCAGTACTTC. Translated, it gives CASSDGQVAPSEQYF.

This rearrangement joins TRBV18 to TRBJ1-1, with TRBD1 matching 7 bases. CDR3 length: 13 amino acids. Germline-derived CDR1 and CDR2 are KGHSH and LQKENI. Trimming at V came to 2 bases and at J to 3 bases, leaving 0 bases not matched to a gene. The CDR3 reads CASSPDRDTEAFF. The CDR3 DNA reads TGTGCCAGCTCACCAGACAGGGACACTGAAGCTTTCTTT.